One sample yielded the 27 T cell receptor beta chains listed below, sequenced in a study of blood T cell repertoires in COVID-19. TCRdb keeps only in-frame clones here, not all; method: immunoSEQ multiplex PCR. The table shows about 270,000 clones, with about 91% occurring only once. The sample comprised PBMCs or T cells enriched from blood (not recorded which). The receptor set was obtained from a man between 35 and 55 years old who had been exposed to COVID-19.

The CDR3 nucleotides are TGTGCCAGCAGCGAACCTCGGGAAGAGACCCAGTACTTC. Encoded protein: CASSEPREETQYF. This chain links TRBV9 with TRBJ2-5; D gene ambiguous. CDR1 and CDR2 (germline): SGDLS, YYNGEE. V was pared by 3 bases and J by 3 bases, with 9 bases between. This CDR3 comprises 13 residues.

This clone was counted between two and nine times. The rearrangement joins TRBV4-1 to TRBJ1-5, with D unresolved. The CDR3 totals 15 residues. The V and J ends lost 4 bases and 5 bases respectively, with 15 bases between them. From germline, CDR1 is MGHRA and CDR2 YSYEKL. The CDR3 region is CASSPGGQPYQPQHF. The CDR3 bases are TGCGCCAGCAGCCCCGGCGGGCAACCATATCAGCCCCAGCATTTT.

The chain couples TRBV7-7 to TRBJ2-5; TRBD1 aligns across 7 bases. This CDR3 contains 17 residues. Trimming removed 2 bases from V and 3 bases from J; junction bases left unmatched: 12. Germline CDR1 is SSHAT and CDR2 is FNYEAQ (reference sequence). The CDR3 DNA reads TGTGCCAGCAGCTTATTACGGCGAGGGGGCGGAGAAGAGACCCAGTACTTC. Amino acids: CASSLLRRGGGEETQYF.

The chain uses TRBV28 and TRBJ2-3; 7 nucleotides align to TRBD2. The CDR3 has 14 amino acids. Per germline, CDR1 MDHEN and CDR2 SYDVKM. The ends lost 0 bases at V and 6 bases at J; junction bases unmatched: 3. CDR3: CASSLWTSKDTQYF. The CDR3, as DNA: TGTGCCAGCAGTTTATGGACTAGCAAGGATACGCAGTATTTT.

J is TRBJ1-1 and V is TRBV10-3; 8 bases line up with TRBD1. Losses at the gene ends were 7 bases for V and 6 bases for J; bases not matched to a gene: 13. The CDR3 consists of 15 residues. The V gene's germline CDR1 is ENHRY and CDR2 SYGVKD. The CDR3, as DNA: TGTGCCATCAACTCCCCCGGACAGGGAAACCCTGAAGCTTTCTTT. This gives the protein CAINSPGQGNPEAFF.

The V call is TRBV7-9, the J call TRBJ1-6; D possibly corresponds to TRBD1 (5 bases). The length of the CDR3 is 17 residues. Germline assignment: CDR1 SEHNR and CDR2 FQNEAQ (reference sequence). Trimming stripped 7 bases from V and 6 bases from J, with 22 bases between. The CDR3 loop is CASIVGEDDSLNSPLHF. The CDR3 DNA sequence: TGTGCCAGCATCGTGGGGGAGGACGATTCCCTTAATTCACCCCTCCACTTT.

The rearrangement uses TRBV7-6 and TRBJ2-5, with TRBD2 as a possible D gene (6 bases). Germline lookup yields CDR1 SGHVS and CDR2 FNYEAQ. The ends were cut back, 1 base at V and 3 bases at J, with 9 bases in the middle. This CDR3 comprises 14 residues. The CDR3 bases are TGTGCCAGCAGCTTAGAGGGAGGAGAAGAGACCCAGTACTTC. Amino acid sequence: CASSLEGGEETQYF.

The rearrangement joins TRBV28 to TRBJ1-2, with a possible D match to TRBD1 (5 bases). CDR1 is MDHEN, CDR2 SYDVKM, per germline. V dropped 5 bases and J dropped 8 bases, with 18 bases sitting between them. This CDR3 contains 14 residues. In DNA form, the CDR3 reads TGTGCCAGCAGTATCCCCCCAGGGTCCCAAGGCTACACCTTC. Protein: CASSIPPGSQGYTF.

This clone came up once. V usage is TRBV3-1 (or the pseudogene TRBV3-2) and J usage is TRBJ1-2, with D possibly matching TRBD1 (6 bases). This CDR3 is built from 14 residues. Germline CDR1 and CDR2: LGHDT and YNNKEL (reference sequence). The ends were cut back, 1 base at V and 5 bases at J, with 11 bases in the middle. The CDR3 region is CASSQGPGDYGYTF. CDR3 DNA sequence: TGTGCCAGCAGCCAAGGACCAGGGGATTATGGCTACACCTTC.

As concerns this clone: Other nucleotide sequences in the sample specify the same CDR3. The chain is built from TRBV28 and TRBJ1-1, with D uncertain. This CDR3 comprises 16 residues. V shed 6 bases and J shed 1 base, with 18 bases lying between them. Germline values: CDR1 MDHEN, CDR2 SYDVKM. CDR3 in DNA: TGTGCCAGCAGAGAGGGTGGCGGCGCACGGAACACTGAAGCTTTCTTT. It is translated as CASREGGGARNTEAFF.

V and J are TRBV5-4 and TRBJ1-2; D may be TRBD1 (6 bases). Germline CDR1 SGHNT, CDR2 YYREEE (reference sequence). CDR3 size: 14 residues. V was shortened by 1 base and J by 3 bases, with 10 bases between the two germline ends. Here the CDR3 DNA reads TGTGCCAGCAGCTTGTCACAGGGAGACTATGGCTACACCTTC. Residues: CASSLSQGDYGYTF. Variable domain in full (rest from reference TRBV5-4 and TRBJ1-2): ETGVTQSPTHLIKTRGQQVTLRCSSQSGHNTVSWYQQALGQGPQFIFQYYREEENGRGNFPPRFSGLQFPNYSSELNVNALELDDSALYLCASSLSQGDYGYTFGSGTRLTVV.

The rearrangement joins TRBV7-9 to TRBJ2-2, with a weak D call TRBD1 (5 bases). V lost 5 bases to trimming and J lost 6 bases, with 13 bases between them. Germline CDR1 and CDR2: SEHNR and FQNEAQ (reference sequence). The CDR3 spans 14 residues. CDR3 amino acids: CASSHNKGPGELFF. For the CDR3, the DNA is TGTGCCAGCAGCCATAATAAGGGGCCCGGGGAGCTGTTTTTT.

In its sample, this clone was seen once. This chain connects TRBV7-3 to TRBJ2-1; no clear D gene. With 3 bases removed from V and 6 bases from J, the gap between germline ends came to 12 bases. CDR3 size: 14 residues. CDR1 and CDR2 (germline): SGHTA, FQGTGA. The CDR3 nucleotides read TGTGCCAGCAGCTTTAGCTCGAGGAGCAATGAGCAGTTCTTC. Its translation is CASSFSSRSNEQFF.

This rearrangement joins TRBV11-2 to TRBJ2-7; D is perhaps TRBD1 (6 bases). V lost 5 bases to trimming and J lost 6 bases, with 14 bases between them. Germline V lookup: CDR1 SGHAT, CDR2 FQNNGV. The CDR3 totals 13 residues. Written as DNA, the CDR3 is TGTGCCAGCAGCCTCGATGGGGGCGCCGAGCAGTACTTC. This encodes CASSLDGGAEQYF.

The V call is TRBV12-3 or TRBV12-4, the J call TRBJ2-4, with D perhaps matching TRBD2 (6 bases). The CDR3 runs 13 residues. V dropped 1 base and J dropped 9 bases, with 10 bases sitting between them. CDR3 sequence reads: CASSLGFGGIQYF. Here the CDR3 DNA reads TGTGCCAGCAGTTTAGGCTTCGGGGGCATTCAGTACTTC.

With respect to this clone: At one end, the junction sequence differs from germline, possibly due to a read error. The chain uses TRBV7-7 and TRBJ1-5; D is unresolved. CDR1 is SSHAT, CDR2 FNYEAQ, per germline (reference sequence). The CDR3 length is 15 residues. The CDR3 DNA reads TGTGCTAGCAGCTTAGGTCGGGATGGGAATCAGCCCCAGCATTTT. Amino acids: CASSLGRDGNQPQHF.

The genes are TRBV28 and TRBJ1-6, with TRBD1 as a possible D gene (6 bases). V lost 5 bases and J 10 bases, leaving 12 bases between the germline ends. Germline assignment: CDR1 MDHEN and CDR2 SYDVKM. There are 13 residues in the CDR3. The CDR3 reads CASSLRDTSPLHF. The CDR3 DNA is TGTGCCAGCAGTCTCCGGGACACCTCACCCCTCCACTTT.

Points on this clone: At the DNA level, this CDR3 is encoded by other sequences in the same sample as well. CDR3 protein: CASNRGYNEQFF. CDR3 sequence (DNA): TGTGCCAGTAATCGGGGATACAATGAGCAGTTCTTC. The J gene is TRBJ2-1, the V gene TRBV19; tentative D call: TRBD2 (5 bases). Germline assignment: CDR1 LNHDA and CDR2 SQIVND (reference sequence). This CDR3 has 12 amino acids. V was pared by 7 bases and J by 4 bases, with 8 bases between.

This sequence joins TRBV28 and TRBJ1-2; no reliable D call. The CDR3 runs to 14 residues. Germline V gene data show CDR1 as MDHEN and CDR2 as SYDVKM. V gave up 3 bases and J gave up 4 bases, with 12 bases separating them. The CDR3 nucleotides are TGTGCCAGCAGTTTTAACAGACCTATCTATGGCTACACCTTC. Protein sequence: CASSFNRPIYGYTF.

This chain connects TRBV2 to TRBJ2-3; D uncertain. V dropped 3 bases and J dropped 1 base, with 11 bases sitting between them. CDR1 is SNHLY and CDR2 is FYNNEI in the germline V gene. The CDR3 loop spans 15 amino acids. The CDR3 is CASSEANSGTDTQYF. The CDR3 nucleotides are TGTGCCAGCAGTGAGGCCAATTCTGGCACAGATACGCAGTATTTT. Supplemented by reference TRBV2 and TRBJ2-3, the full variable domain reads EPEVTQTPSHQVTQMGQEVILRCVPISNHLYFYWYRQILGQKVEFLVSFYNNEISEKSEIFDDQFSVERPDGSNFTLKIRSTKLEDSAMYFCASSEANSGTDTQYFGPGTRLTVL.

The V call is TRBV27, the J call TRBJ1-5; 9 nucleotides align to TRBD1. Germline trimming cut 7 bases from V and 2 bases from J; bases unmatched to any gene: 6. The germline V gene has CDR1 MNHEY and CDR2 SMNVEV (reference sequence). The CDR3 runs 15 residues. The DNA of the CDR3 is TGTGCCAGCAAAGAGGGACAGGGACGCAATCAGCCCCAGCATTTT. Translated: CASKEGQGRNQPQHF.

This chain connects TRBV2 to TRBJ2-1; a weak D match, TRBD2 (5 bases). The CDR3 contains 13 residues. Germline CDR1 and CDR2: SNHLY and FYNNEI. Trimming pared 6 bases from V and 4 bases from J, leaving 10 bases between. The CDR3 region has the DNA TGTGCCAGCAGCAGGACTTTTTACAATGAGCAGTTCTTC. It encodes CASSRTFYNEQFF.

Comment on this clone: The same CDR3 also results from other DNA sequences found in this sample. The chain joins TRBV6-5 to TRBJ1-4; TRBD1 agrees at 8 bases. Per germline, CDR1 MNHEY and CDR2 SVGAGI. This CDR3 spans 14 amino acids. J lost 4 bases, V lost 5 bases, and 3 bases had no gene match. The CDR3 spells CASSRQGNNEKLFF. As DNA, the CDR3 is TGTGCCAGCAGTCGACAGGGGAATAATGAAAAACTGTTTTTT.

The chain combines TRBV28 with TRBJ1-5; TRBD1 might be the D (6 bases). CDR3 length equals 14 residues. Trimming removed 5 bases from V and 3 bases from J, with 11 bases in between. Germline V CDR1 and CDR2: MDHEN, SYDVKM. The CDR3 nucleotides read TGTGCCAGCAGTCCGGACAGTTTCAATCAGCCCCAGCATTTT. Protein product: CASSPDSFNQPQHF.

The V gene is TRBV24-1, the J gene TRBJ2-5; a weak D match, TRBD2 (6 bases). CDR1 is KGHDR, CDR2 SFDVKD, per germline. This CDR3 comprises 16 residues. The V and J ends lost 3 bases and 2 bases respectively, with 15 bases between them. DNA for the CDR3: TGTGCCACCAGTGATCCCACAAGGAGGGGACAAGAGACCCAGTACTTC. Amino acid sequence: CATSDPTRRGQETQYF.

The CDR3 sequence is CATSTGHPSYGYTF. The CDR3 DNA is TGTGCCACCAGCACAGGACATCCGTCCTATGGCTACACCTTC. V gene TRBV15 combines with J gene TRBJ1-2, with D perhaps matching TRBD1 (5 bases). This CDR3 is 14 amino acids long. Per germline, CDR1 LNHNV and CDR2 YYDKDF (reference sequence). The germline V and J ends were trimmed by 4 bases and 4 bases, with 13 bases remaining between them.

This CDR3 reads CASSPQGGELFF. The CDR3, as DNA: TGTGCCAGCAGTCCCCAGGGCGGGGAGCTGTTTTTT. The J gene is TRBJ2-2, the V gene TRBV12-3 or TRBV12-4, with a possible D match to TRBD1 (5 bases). The CDR3 sequence is 12 residues long. Trimming removed 5 bases at V and 7 bases at J, with 8 bases between.